This T cell receptor beta chain emerged from a study of beta chain features in type 1 diabetes. TCRB transcripts that were expressed got sequenced, as all of the isolated RNA had been reverse transcribed. Repertoires were generated with immunoSEQ multiplex PCR, while TCRdb's copy carries only in-frame clones and drops some. Of a few hundred thousand clones in the sample, 8% to 10% were seen once. Ten or more counts support this clone. Its antigen is as yet unknown. Regarding the study as a whole: A moderate, significant TCRB CDR3 shortening appeared in type 1 diabetes across four CD4+ subsets. The study found that naive, central memory and Treg TCRB repertoires appeared more similar in patients than in healthy donors.

V shed 4 bases and J shed 5 bases, with 8 bases lying between them. The CDR3 loop spans 12 amino acids. CDR1 and CDR2 from the germline V gene are MDHEN and SYDVKM. This sequence originates from a man aged 25 to 40 with type 1 diabetes. V usage is TRBV28 and J usage is TRBJ1-1; D uncertain. The sequenced sample was central memory CD4+ T cells from blood. As DNA, the CDR3 is TGTGCCAGCAGTTCGTGGCCTACTGAAGCTTTCTTT. It specifies CASSSWPTEAFF.